The 13 T cell receptor beta chains in this list originate from one sample, sequenced in a study of HIV-infected children after antiretroviral therapy interruption. A 3' RACE protocol on RNA, with unique molecular identifiers, produced the TCR library. Each CDR3 protein gets one entry after TCRdb re-called the 3' RACE reads with MiXCR. The sample yields approximately 96,000 distinct CDR3 sequences, around 6.9% seen once. Treatment denoted: PENTA 11 planned treatment interruption arm or continuous ART arm. Material: CD45RA+ CD4+ T cells from PBMCs, pooled from several time points, obtained from a donor given antiretroviral therapy, either interrupted or continuous. As to subset: naive CD4+ CD45RA+ CD45RO- T cells. All receptors come from a pool of human donors with HIV.

This clonotype was observed many times. The CDR3 here is CASGKQGWATEAFF. CDR3 bases: TGTGCCAGCGGGAAACAGGGGTGGGCCACTGAAGCTTTCTTT. This chain links TRBV3-1 with TRBJ1-1; the match to TRBD1 covers 7 bases. CDR3 length equals 14 residues. The germline CDR1 and CDR2 sequences are LGHDT and YNNKEL (reference sequence). Losses at the gene ends were 8 bases for V and 4 bases for J; bases not matched to a gene: 10.

This clonotype appeared many times. The chain recombines TRBV7-2 with TRBJ2-1; D uncertain. This CDR3 has 16 amino acids. V was pared by 1 base and J by 5 bases, with 15 bases between. From germline, CDR1 is SGHTA and CDR2 FQGNSA. The CDR3 here is CASSLGVAEFHNEQFF. In nucleotides, the CDR3 is TGTGCCAGCAGCTTAGGGGTAGCAGAGTTCCACAATGAGCAGTTCTTC.

Note on this clonotype: A much larger clone differs by one base, so this may be a read error. The chain has TRBV20-1 and TRBJ1-5; D is unresolved. The CDR3 covers 15 residues. CDR1 DFQATT and CDR2 SNEGSKA come from the germline V gene (reference sequence). V dropped 5 bases and J dropped 1 base, with 15 bases sitting between them. The CDR3 region is CSASPPWLSNQPQHF. The CDR3 bases are TGCAGTGCTTCCCCACCCTGGTTGAGCAATCAGCCCCAGCATTTT.

This clonotype was counted many times. The V gene is TRBV29-1, the J gene TRBJ1-2, with 7 bases matching TRBD1. Germline V gene data show CDR1 as SQVTM and CDR2 as ANQGSEA. The ends lost 3 bases at V and 1 base at J; junction bases unmatched: 11. This CDR3 spans 16 amino acids. For the CDR3, the DNA is TGCAGCGTTGAGGGAGTATTGAGGGGGCGTAACTATGGCTACACCTTC. This gives the protein CSVEGVLRGRNYGYTF.

This clonotype was found a few times. The V gene is TRBV7-9, the J gene TRBJ2-2; weak D call: TRBD2 (6 bases). The germline gives CDR1 SEHNR, CDR2 FQNEAQ (reference sequence). V was clipped by 6 bases and J by 5 bases, with 13 bases between them. CDR3 length: 14 amino acids. Here the CDR3 DNA reads TGTGCCAGCAGGGATACTAGCCCGACCGGGGAGCTGTTTTTT. This codes for CASRDTSPTGELFF.

This clonotype appeared once. Since a much larger clone is just one base distant, this may be a read error. The chain couples TRBV3-1 to TRBJ2-1; D is unresolved. The CDR3 has 13 amino acids. V lost 2 bases and J 7 bases, leaving 9 bases between the germline ends. Germline V gives CDR1 LGHDT, CDR2 YNNKEL (reference sequence). The chain's CDR3 is CASSQILWNEQFF. CDR3 DNA sequence: TGTGCCAGCAGCCAAATACTATGGAATGAGCAGTTCTTC.

This clonotype came up many times. The chain links TRBV7-2 to TRBJ1-6, with D tentatively TRBD1 (6 bases). V dropped 4 bases and J dropped 7 bases, with 11 bases sitting between them. Germline loops: CDR1 SGHTA, CDR2 FQGNSA. This CDR3 has 14 residues. The CDR3 nucleotides read TGTGCCAGCAGCTCCACAGGGAACAATTCACCCCTCCACTTT. Translating it yields CASSSTGNNSPLHF.

J is TRBJ1-1 and V is TRBV12-3 or TRBV12-4; no definite D call. CDR3 size: 12 residues. Trimming removed 1 base from V and 8 bases from J, with 8 bases in between. CDR3 region: CASSLGGSEAFF. CDR3 DNA sequence: TGTGCCAGCAGTTTAGGAGGGTCGGAAGCTTTCTTT.

In this sample, this clonotype turned up many times. The chain couples TRBV20-1 to TRBJ1-2; D is perhaps TRBD1 (5 bases). This CDR3 has 15 amino acids. The V gene lost 4 bases and the J gene lost 4 bases, with 19 bases spanning the gap. Germline CDR1 is DFQATT and CDR2 is SNEGSKA (reference sequence). The CDR3, as DNA: TGCAGTGCTATCGTTTCCGGGGCTACCGGCTATGGCTACACCTTC. Translation gives CSAIVSGATGYGYTF.

This clonotype was counted between two and nine times. The chain is built from TRBV4-1 and TRBJ1-6; 8 positions match TRBD1. This CDR3 is 18 amino acids long. With V trimmed by 0 bases and J by 1 base, 5 bases remained unmatched. Germline CDR1 and CDR2: MGHRA and YSYEKL. This CDR3 reads CASSQDLDRASYNSPLHF. Here the CDR3 DNA reads TGCGCCAGCAGCCAAGATCTGGACAGGGCTTCCTATAATTCACCCCTCCACTTT.

This clonotype came up many times. The chain links TRBV5-6 to TRBJ2-2; D is possibly TRBD2 (5 bases). The CDR3 is 16 amino acids. V was trimmed by 5 bases and J by 2 bases, leaving 16 bases between them. Germline V gene data show CDR1 as SGHDT and CDR2 as YYEEEE. CDR3 sequence (DNA): TGTGCCAGCAGAGCTTGGGTAGCGCCCAACACCGGGGAGCTGTTTTTT. The encoded protein is CASRAWVAPNTGELFF. Full variable domain (rest looked up from reference TRBV5-6 and TRBJ2-2): DAGVTQSPTHLIKTRGQQVTLRCSPKSGHDTVSWYQQALGQGPQFIFQYYEEEERQRGNFPDRFSGHQFPNYSSELNVNALLLGDSALYLCASRAWVAPNTGELFFGEGSRLTVL.

This clonotype was recorded many times. The chain links TRBV29-1 to TRBJ1-1; a possible D gene is TRBD1 (5 bases). The CDR3 has 14 amino acids. The germline V gene has CDR1 SQVTM and CDR2 ANQGSEA. The germline V and J ends were trimmed by 2 bases and 3 bases, with 13 bases remaining between them. DNA of the CDR3: TGCAGCGTTGAAAATGGGGCTGTGTACACTGAAGCTTTCTTT. It translates to CSVENGAVYTEAFF.

This clonotype came up many times. The J gene is TRBJ2-7, the V gene TRBV6-2 or TRBV6-3; the D call may be TRBD1 or TRBD2 (5 bases each). From germline, CDR1 is MNHEY and CDR2 SVGEGT. Trimming removed 6 bases from V and 2 bases from J, with 14 bases in between. The CDR3 is made up of 14 amino acids. The CDR3 DNA sequence: TGTGCCAGCAGGAACGGGACGGCCACCTACGAGCAGTACTTC. Its protein is CASRNGTATYEQYF.